Listed here are 27 T cell receptor beta chains from one sample, sequenced in a study of cytomegalovirus exposure and HLA in healthy donors. A multiplex PCR was run with 60 Vbeta primers and 13 Jbeta primers. The data were produced by immunoSEQ multiplex PCR, yet TCRdb's version contains in-frame clones alone and is incomplete. This sample has tens of thousands of clones, with nearly 55% found just once. Sequenced material: PBMCs. The receptors stem from a woman between 40 and 55 years old in good health and CMV-seropositive.

The gene calls are TRBV28 and TRBJ2-7, with 7 bases aligning to TRBD1. Germline values: CDR1 MDHEN, CDR2 SYDVKM. The V and J ends lost 6 bases and 6 bases, in that order; junction bases with no gene match: 17. CDR3 length: 16 residues. The CDR3 sequence: CASSRIFGTAKSEQYF. In DNA, the CDR3 is TGTGCCAGCAGCCGTATCTTCGGGACAGCGAAATCCGAGCAGTACTTC.

The chain carries TRBV5-1 and TRBJ2-7, with a weak D call TRBD2 (5 bases). The V end lost 4 bases, the J end lost 5 bases, and 10 bases lay between the germline ends. The V gene's germline CDR1 is SGHRS and CDR2 YFSETQ. CDR3 size: 12 residues. CDR3 coding DNA: TGCGCCAGCAGCGCGGGCCGGGACGAGCAGTACTTC. Protein: CASSAGRDEQYF.

The genes are TRBV28 and TRBJ2-7; 7 bases map to TRBD2. The germline CDR1 and CDR2 sequences are MDHEN and SYDVKM. CDR3 length: 14 amino acids. Germline trimming cut 6 bases from V and 7 bases from J; bases unmatched to any gene: 12. As DNA, the CDR3 is TGTGCCAGCAGCTCAATAAAAAGGGGAGGGGAGCAGTACTTC. Translated, it gives CASSSIKRGGEQYF.

The chain combines TRBV7-9 with TRBJ1-1, with TRBD1 matching over 7 bases. The CDR3 totals 13 residues. V was pared by 8 bases and J by 5 bases, with 8 bases of the junction left unmatched. Germline V gene lookup returns CDR1 SEHNR and CDR2 FQNEAQ (reference sequence). The CDR3 DNA sequence: TGTGCCAGCCGTCAGGGGGGCCAGACTGAAGCTTTCTTT. This encodes CASRQGGQTEAFF.

V and J are TRBV5-1 and TRBJ2-1; 8 bases agree with TRBD2. The CDR3 covers 15 residues. Trimming cost V 5 bases and J 4 bases; bases outside gene matches: 8. The germline gives CDR1 SGHRS, CDR2 YFSETQ. The CDR3 region is CASSSAGVRYNEQFF. CDR3 sequence (DNA): TGCGCCAGCAGTTCAGCGGGGGTTCGGTACAATGAGCAGTTCTTC.

V usage is TRBV21-1 and J usage is TRBJ1-2. TRBV21-1 is described as a pseudogene. The CDR3 runs 18 residues. In nucleotides, the CDR3 is TGTGCCAGTAGCATGAATCATAGGGACTGTTTCTTTAACTATGGCTACACCTTC. Translation gives CASSMNHRDCFFNYGYTF.

This chain uses TRBV19 with TRBJ1-1; 10 bases agree with TRBD1. Germline lookup yields CDR1 LNHDA and CDR2 SQIVND (reference sequence). The V segment lost 9 bases and the J segment 7 bases; nucleotides outside the gene matches: 11. This CDR3 is built from 14 residues. CDR3 nucleotide sequence: TGTGCCAGCCAAACGGGACAGGGGTTCGTTGAAGCTTTCTTT. Amino acid sequence: CASQTGQGFVEAFF.

The chain couples TRBV5-8 to TRBJ1-6, with D unresolved. The CDR3 has 17 residues. V lost 0 bases and J lost 6, with 16 bases in between. Germline V gene lookup returns CDR1 SGHTS and CDR2 YDEGEE. This CDR3 is CASSLVSGAGFNSPLHF. For the CDR3, the DNA is TGTGCCAGCAGCTTGGTCTCAGGCGCTGGTTTTAATTCACCCCTCCACTTT.

The chain recombines TRBV30 with TRBJ1-5; a weak D match, TRBD1 (5 bases). The V gene's germline CDR1 is GTSNPN and CDR2 SVGIG (reference sequence). This CDR3 is built from 11 residues. Trimming stripped 6 bases from V and 4 bases from J, with 7 bases between. Here the CDR3 DNA reads TGTGCCTGCGGGGGTAATCAGCCCCAGCATTTT. It translates to CACGGNQPQHF.

This clone appeared a single time. J is TRBJ2-1 and V is TRBV11-2; 13 bases map to TRBD2. The germline V gene has CDR1 SGHAT and CDR2 FQNNGV. The V segment lost 5 bases and the J segment 4 bases; nucleotides outside the gene matches: 8. CDR3 length: 17 residues. The CDR3 loop reads CASSTGTSGALYNEQFF. CDR3 sequence (DNA): TGTGCCAGCAGCACCGGGACTAGCGGGGCCCTTTACAATGAGCAGTTCTTC.

CDR3 DNA sequence: TGTGCCAGCAGCTTGGGGTCCGGAGCCTGCCAAGAGACCCAGTACTTC. Protein product: CASSLGSGACQETQYF. The V gene is TRBV5-4, the J gene TRBJ2-5; unclear D gene. There are 16 residues in the CDR3. The V gene lost 0 bases and the J gene lost 1 base, with 13 bases spanning the gap. Germline V CDR1 and CDR2: SGHNT, YYREEE (reference sequence).

To note about this clone: The sample contains more than one DNA sequence encoding this CDR3. V gene TRBV25-1 combines with J gene TRBJ2-2, with D unclear. V lost 8 bases, J lost 6 bases, and 7 bases lay in between. The CDR3 sequence is 11 residues long. CDR1 and CDR2 (germline): MGHDK, SYGVNS. The CDR3 bases are TGTGCCAGCTCACCGGCCGGGGAGCTGTTTTTT. Its translation: CASSPAGELFF. The full variable domain, its missing parts supplied by reference TRBV25-1 and TRBJ2-2, is EADIYQTPRYLVIGTGKKITLECSQTMGHDKMYWYQQDPGMELHLIHYSYGVNSTEKGDLSSESTVSRIRTEHFPLTLESARPSHTSQYLCASSPAGELFFGEGSRLTVL.

The CDR3 DNA sequence: TGTGCCAGCAGCCCCTCCCACCGGTTCACTGAAGCTTTCTTT. Its translation: CASSPSHRFTEAFF. The chain employs TRBV5-4 and TRBJ1-1; unclear D gene. Germline loops: CDR1 SGHNT, CDR2 YYREEE (reference sequence). Between the trimmed V and J ends, which lost 4 bases and 4 bases, there was a span of 14 bases. This CDR3 comprises 14 residues.

This chain uses TRBV19 with TRBJ1-1; D perhaps matches TRBD1 (5 bases). The V gene's germline CDR1 is LNHDA and CDR2 SQIVND (reference sequence). This CDR3 comprises 14 residues. V gave up 2 bases and J gave up 4 bases, with 11 bases separating them. CDR3 DNA sequence: TGTGCCAGTAGTATATTGGGGGGAAGCACTGAAGCTTTCTTT. Translated: CASSILGGSTEAFF. The full variable domain, in which reference TRBV19 and TRBJ1-1 provide the parts outside the CDR3, is DGGITQSPKYLFRKEGQNVTLSCEQNLNHDAMYWYRQDPGQGLRLIYYSQIVNDFQKGDIAEGYSVSREKKESFPLTVTSAQKNPTAFYLCASSILGGSTEAFFGQGTRLTVV.

This clone was found a few times. The chain couples TRBV9 to TRBJ1-2, with D perhaps matching TRBD1 (6 bases). Trimming took off 4 bases at V and 1 base at J, with 17 bases between the two ends. This CDR3 contains 16 residues. Germline CDR1 reads SGDLS; CDR2 reads YYNGEE. CDR3 amino acids: CASSLGGGESNYGYTF. Here the CDR3 DNA reads TGTGCCAGCAGCTTAGGAGGGGGGGAGAGTAACTATGGCTACACCTTC.

The CDR3 nucleotides are TGTGCCACCAGCCCCTCTATTGAGCCCCAGCATTTT. Translation gives CATSPSIEPQHF. The J gene is TRBJ1-5, the V gene TRBV15, with D uncertain. V lost 5 bases, J lost 8 bases, and 10 bases lay in between. CDR3 size: 12 residues. From germline, CDR1 is LNHNV and CDR2 YYDKDF (reference sequence).

The chain is built from TRBV6-6 and TRBJ1-1, with TRBD1 matching 12 bases. The CDR3 spans 15 residues. Unmatched junction bases numbered 5, after V lost 2 bases and J lost 7 bases. The germline V gene has CDR1 MNHNY and CDR2 SVGAGI (reference sequence). CDR3 residues: CASSYPGQGALEAFF. DNA of the CDR3: TGTGCCAGCAGTTACCCGGGACAGGGGGCCCTTGAAGCTTTCTTT.

The count of this clone is one. This sequence joins TRBV7-9 and TRBJ2-3, with a possible D match to TRBD2 (7 bases). Germline CDR1 and CDR2: SEHNR and FQNEAQ (reference sequence). CDR3 length equals 16 residues. V was trimmed by 5 bases and J by 3 bases, leaving 18 bases between them. CDR3 sequence (DNA): TGTGCCAGCAGCCATAAAACGGGGGGCGTAACAGATACGCAGTATTTT. The encoded protein is CASSHKTGGVTDTQYF.

The chain combines TRBV30 with TRBJ2-3; TRBD1 matches 11 bases. The CDR3 contains 17 residues. The V and J ends lost 0 bases and 4 bases, in that order; junction bases with no gene match: 9. Per the germline V gene, CDR1 is GTSNPN and CDR2 is SVGIG (reference sequence). CDR3 DNA: TGTGCCTGGAGTGTACCGGGGACAGGGGGTTTTGCAGATACGCAGTATTTT. Translated: CAWSVPGTGGFADTQYF.

The chain recombines TRBV7-2 with TRBJ2-2; 7 nucleotides align to TRBD2. Germline V CDR1 and CDR2: SGHTA, FQGNSA. This CDR3 has 15 residues. V dropped 5 bases and J dropped 1; count of bases not matched to a gene: 4. The CDR3 is CASSRGGVNTGELFF. In DNA form, the CDR3 reads TGTGCCAGCAGCCGCGGGGGTGTGAACACCGGGGAGCTGTTTTTT.

This chain uses TRBV7-2 with TRBJ2-3; 8 bases map to TRBD2. The germline V gene has CDR1 SGHTA and CDR2 FQGNSA. J gave up 3 bases and V 3 bases, and 8 bases lay outside the gene matches. The CDR3 has 16 amino acids. CDR3 nucleotide sequence: TGTGCCAGCAGCTTCTCAACGGGGGGGGTTACAGATACGCAGTATTTT. This translates into CASSFSTGGVTDTQYF.

J is TRBJ1-5 and V is TRBV28; perhaps TRBD1 as D (6 bases). The CDR3 totals 14 residues. The V end lost 6 bases, the J end lost 6 bases, and 15 bases lay between the germline ends. Germline loops: CDR1 MDHEN, CDR2 SYDVKM. The CDR3 region is CASRTTGTFQPQHF. For the CDR3, the DNA is TGTGCCAGCAGGACGACAGGTACGTTTCAGCCCCAGCATTTT. Based on the CDR3 plus reference TRBV28 and TRBJ1-5, the full variable domain is DVKVTQSSRYLVKRTGEKVFLECVQDMDHENMFWYRQDPGLGLRLIYFSYDVKMKEKGDIPEGYSVSREKKERFSLILESASTNQTSMYLCASRTTGTFQPQHFGDGTRLSIL.

The rearrangement links TRBV19 to TRBJ1-2, with unresolved D. The V and J ends lost 0 bases and 4 bases respectively, with 12 bases between them. Germline-derived CDR1 and CDR2 are LNHDA and SQIVND (reference sequence). The CDR3 contains 15 residues. This CDR3 is CASSIDSLVLYGYTF. The DNA for the CDR3 is TGTGCCAGTAGTATAGACTCGCTCGTACTCTATGGCTACACCTTC.

This chain uses TRBV5-1 with TRBJ2-2; weak D call: TRBD1 (6 bases). Trimming stripped 7 bases from V and 0 bases from J, with 7 bases between. This CDR3 spans 13 amino acids. The germline V gene encodes CDR1 SGHRS and CDR2 YFSETQ. CDR3 nucleotide sequence: TGCGCCAGCTGGACAGCGAACACCGGGGAGCTGTTTTTT. It encodes CASWTANTGELFF.

This clone was recorded once. The chain recombines TRBV11-2 with TRBJ1-6; 10 bases agree with TRBD1. The V and J ends lost 5 bases and 9 bases, in that order; junction bases with no gene match: 19. The CDR3 covers 19 residues. The V gene's germline CDR1 is SGHAT and CDR2 FQNNGV. The CDR3 region is CASSSAGTGVGGTFSPLHF. The CDR3 DNA reads as TGTGCCAGCAGCAGCGCCGGGACAGGGGTGGGGGGAACATTTTCACCCCTCCACTTT.

The chain carries TRBV6-6 and TRBJ2-2, with TRBD1 identical over 9 bases. This CDR3 is 13 amino acids long. The V gene end was trimmed by 7 bases and the J gene end by 8 bases; junction bases not matched to a gene: 5. Germline assignment: CDR1 MNHNY and CDR2 SVGAGI (reference sequence). CDR3 sequence reads: CASINGQGGELFF. The CDR3 nucleotides are TGTGCCAGCATCAATGGACAGGGGGGGGAGCTGTTTTTT.

The chain couples TRBV7-9 to TRBJ1-2; D possibly corresponds to TRBD1 (5 bases). V was pared by 7 bases and J by 4 bases, with 13 bases between. Germline V CDR1 and CDR2: SEHNR, FQNEAQ (reference sequence). The CDR3 runs to 13 residues. CDR3 DNA: TGTGCCAGCACACCTCAGGGCGCCTATGGCTACACCTTC. Amino acids: CASTPQGAYGYTF.